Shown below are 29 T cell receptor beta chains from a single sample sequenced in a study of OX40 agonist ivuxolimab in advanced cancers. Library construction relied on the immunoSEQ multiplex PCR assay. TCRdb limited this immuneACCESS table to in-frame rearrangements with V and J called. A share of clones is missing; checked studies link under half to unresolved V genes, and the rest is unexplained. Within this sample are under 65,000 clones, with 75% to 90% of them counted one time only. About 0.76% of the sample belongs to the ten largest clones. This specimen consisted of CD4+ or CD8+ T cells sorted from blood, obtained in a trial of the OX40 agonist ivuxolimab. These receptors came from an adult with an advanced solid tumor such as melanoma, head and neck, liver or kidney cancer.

The chain's CDR3 is CASSELQPQHF. Here the CDR3 DNA reads TGTGCCAGCAGTGAACTCCAGCCCCAGCATTTT. V usage is TRBV6-1 and J usage is TRBJ1-5; D uncertain. The V and J ends lost 2 bases and 7 bases respectively, with 3 bases between them. There are 11 residues in the CDR3. Germline V gene lookup returns CDR1 MNHNS and CDR2 SASEGT.

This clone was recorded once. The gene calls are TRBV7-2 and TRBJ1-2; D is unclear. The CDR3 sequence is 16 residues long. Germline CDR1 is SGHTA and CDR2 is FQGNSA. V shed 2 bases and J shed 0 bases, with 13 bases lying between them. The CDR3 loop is CASSLMSALTNYGYTF. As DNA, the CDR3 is TGTGCCAGCAGCTTAATGAGTGCTCTTACTAACTATGGCTACACCTTC. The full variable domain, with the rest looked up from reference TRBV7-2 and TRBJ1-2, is GAGVSQSPSNKVTEKGKDVELRCDPISGHTALYWYRQSLGQGLEFLIYFQGNSAPDKSGLPSDRFSAERTGGSVSTLTIQRTQQEDSAVYLCASSLMSALTNYGYTFGSGTRLTVV.

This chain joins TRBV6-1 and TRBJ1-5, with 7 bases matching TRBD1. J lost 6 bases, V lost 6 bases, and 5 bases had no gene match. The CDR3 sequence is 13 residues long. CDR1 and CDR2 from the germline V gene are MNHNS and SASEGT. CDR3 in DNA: TGTGCCAGCAGCGACAGGGACACTCAGCCCCAGCATTTT. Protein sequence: CASSDRDTQPQHF.

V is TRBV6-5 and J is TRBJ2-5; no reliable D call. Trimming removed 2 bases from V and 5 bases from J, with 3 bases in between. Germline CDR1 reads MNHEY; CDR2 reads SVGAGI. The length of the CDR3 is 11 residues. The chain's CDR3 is CASSYGETQYF. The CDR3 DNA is TGTGCCAGCAGTTACGGGGAGACCCAGTACTTC.

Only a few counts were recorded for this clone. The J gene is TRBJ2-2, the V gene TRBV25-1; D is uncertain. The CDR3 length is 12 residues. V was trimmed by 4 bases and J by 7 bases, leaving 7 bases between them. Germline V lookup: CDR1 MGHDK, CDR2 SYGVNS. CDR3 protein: CASSGGLGELFF. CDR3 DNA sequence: TGTGCCAGCAGTGGAGGTCTCGGGGAGCTGTTTTTT.

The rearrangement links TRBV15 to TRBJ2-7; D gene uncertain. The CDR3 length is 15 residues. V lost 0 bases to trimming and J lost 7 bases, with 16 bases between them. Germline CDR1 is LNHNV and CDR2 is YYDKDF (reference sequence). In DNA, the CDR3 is TGTGCCACCAGCAGAGATGTGAGCCATCCGAGGGAGCAGTACTTC. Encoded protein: CATSRDVSHPREQYF. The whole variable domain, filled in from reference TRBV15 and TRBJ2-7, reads DAMVIQNPRYQVTQFGKPVTLSCSQTLNHNVMYWYQQKSSQAPKLLFHYYDKDFNNEADTPDNFQSRRPNTSFCFLDIRSPGLGDTAMYLCATSRDVSHPREQYFGPGTRLTVT.

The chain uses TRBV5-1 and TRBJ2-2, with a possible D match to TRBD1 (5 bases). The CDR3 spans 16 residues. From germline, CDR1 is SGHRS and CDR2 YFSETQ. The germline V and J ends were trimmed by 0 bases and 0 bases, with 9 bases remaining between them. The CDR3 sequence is CASSLVQDTNTGELFF. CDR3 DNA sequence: TGCGCCAGCAGCTTGGTACAGGACACGAACACCGGGGAGCTGTTTTTT.

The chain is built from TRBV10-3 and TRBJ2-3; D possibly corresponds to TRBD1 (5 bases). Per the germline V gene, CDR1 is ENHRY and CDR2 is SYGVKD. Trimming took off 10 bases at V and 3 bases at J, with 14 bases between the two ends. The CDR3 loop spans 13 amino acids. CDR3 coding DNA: TGTGCCAGTACGACAGAACAAACAGATACGCAGTATTTT. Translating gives CASTTEQTDTQYF.

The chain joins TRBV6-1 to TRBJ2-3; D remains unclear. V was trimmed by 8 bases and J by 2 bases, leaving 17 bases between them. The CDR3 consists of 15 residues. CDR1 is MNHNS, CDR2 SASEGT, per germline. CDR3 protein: CASDLDGPLTDTQYF. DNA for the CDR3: TGTGCCAGCGATTTGGACGGGCCACTCACAGATACGCAGTATTTT.

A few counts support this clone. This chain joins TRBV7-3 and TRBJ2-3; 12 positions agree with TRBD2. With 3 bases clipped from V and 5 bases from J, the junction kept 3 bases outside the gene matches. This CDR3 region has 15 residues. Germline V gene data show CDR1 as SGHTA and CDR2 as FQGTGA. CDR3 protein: CASSFRTSGKDTQYF. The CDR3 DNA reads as TGTGCCAGCAGCTTTCGGACTAGCGGGAAAGATACGCAGTATTTT. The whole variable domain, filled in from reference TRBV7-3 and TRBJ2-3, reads GAGVSQTPSNKVTEKGKYVELRCDPISGHTALYWYRQSLGQGPEFLIYFQGTGAADDSGLPNDRFFAVRPEGSVSTLKIQRTERGDSAVYLCASSFRTSGKDTQYFGPGTRLTVL.

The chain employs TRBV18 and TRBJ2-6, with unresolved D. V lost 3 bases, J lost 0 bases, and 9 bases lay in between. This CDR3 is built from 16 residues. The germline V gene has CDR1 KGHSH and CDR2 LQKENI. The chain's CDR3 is CASSPAPSSGANVLTF. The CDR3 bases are TGTGCCAGCTCACCGGCACCCAGCTCTGGGGCCAACGTCCTGACTTTC.

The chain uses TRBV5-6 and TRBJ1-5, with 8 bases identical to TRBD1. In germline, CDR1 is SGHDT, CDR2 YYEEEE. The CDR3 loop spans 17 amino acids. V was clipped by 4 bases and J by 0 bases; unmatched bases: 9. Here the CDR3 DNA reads TGTGCCAGCAGCACAAGCGGGACAGGAGTTAGCAATCAGCCCCAGCATTTT. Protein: CASSTSGTGVSNQPQHF.

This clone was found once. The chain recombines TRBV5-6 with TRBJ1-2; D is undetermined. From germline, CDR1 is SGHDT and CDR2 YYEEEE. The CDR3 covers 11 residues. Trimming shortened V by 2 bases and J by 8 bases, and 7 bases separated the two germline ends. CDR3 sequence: CASSFGFGYTF. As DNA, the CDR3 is TGTGCCAGCAGCTTTGGGTTCGGCTACACCTTC.

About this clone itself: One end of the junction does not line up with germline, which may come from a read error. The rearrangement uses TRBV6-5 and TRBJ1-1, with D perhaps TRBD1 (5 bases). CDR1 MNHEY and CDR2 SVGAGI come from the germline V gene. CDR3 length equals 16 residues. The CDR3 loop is CASSYSPGRGNTEAFF. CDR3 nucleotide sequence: TGTGCCAGCAGCTACTCCCCCGGTAGGGGAAACACTGAAGCTTTCTTT.

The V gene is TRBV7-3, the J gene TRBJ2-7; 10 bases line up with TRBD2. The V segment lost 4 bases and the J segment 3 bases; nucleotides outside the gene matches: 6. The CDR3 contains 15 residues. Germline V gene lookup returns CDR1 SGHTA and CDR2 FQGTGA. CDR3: CASSSQAGGNYEQYF. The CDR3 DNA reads TGTGCCAGCAGCTCCCAAGCGGGAGGGAACTACGAGCAGTACTTC.

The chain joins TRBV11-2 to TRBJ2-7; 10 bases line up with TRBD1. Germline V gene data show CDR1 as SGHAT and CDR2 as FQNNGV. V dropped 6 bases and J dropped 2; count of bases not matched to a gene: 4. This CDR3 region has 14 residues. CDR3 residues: CASSPGQGTYEQYF. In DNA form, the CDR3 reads TGTGCCAGCAGTCCGGGACAGGGGACCTACGAGCAGTACTTC.

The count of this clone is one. This CDR3 is CASSLGNEQFF. CDR3 DNA sequence: TGCGCCAGCAGCTTGGGTAATGAGCAGTTCTTC. The rearrangement joins TRBV5-1 to TRBJ2-1; D call uncertain. CDR3 length: 11 amino acids. Trimming removed 0 bases at V and 7 bases at J, with 2 bases between. The germline gives CDR1 SGHRS, CDR2 YFSETQ.

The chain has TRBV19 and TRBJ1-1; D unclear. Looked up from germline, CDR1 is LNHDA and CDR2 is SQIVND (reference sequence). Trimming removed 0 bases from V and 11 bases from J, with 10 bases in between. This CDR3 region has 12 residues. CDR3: CASSIEGRAAFF. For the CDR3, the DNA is TGTGCCAGTAGTATAGAGGGTCGAGCTGCTTTCTTT.

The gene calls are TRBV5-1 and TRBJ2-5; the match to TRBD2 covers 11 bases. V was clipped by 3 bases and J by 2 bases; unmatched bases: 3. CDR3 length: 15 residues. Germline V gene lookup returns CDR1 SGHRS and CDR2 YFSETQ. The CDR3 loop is CASSSTSGIQETQYF. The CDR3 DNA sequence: TGCGCCAGCAGCTCGACTAGCGGGATACAAGAGACCCAGTACTTC.

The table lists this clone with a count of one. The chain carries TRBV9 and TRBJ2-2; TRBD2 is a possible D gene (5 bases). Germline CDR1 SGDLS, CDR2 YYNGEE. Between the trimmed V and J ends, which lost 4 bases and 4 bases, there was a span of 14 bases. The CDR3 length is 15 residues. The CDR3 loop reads CASSLDLRGTGELFF. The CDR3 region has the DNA TGTGCCAGCAGCCTAGACCTACGGGGCACCGGGGAGCTGTTTTTT.

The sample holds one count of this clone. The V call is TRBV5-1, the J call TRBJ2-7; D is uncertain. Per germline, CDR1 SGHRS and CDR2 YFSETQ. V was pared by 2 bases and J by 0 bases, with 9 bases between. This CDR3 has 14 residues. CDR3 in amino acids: CASSFRANSYEQYF. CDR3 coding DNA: TGCGCCAGCAGCTTCCGGGCTAACTCCTACGAGCAGTACTTC.

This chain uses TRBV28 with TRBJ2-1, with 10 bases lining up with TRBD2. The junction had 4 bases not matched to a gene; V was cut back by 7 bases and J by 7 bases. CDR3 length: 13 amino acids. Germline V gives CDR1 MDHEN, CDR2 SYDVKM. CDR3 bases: TGTGCCAGCATTGTAGCGGGGGGAAATGAGCAGTTCTTC. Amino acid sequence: CASIVAGGNEQFF.

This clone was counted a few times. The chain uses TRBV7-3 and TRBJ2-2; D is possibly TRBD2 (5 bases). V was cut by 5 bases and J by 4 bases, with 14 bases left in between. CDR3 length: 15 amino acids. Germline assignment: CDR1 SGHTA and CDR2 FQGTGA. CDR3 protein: CASSPNTAGTGELFF. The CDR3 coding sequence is TGTGCCAGCAGCCCGAACACTGCGGGCACCGGGGAGCTGTTTTTT.

CDR3 nucleotide sequence: TGTGCCAGCAGCTTAACCGGGGCCAACGTCCTGACTTTC. Its protein is CASSLTGANVLTF. This chain connects TRBV5-4 to TRBJ2-6; D not certain. CDR3 length: 13 residues. Germline V lookup: CDR1 SGHNT, CDR2 YYREEE (reference sequence). V was pared by 2 bases and J by 4 bases, with 4 bases between.

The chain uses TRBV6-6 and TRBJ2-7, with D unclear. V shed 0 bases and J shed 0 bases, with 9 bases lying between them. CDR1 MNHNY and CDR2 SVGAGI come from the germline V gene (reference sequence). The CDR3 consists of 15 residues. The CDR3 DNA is TGTGCCAGCAGTTACTCCCAGGCTAGCTCCTACGAGCAGTACTTC. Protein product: CASSYSQASSYEQYF.

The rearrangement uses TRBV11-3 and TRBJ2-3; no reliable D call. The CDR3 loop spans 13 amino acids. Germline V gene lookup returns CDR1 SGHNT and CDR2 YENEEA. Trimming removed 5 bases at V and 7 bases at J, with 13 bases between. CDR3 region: CASSAMERYTQYF. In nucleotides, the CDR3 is TGTGCCAGCAGCGCGATGGAAAGGTATACGCAGTATTTT.

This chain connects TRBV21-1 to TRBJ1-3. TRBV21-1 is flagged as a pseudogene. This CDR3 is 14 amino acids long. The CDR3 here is CASSKRRQRNTIYF. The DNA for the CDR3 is TGTGCCAGCAGCAAAAGGCGGCAGAGAAACACCATATATTTT.

The CDR3 DNA is TGCAGCGTTGAAGAGGGTGAAGGGACCCAGTACTTC. Amino acids: CSVEEGEGTQYF. The rearrangement joins TRBV29-1 to TRBJ2-5; no reliable D call. CDR1 and CDR2 (germline): SQVTM, ANQGSEA. V lost 0 bases and J 7 bases, leaving 9 bases between the germline ends. CDR3 length equals 12 residues.

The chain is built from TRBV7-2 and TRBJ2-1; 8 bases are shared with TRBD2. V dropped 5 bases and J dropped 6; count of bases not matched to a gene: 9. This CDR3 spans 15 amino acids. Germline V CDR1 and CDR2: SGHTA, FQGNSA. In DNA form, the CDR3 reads TGTGCCAGCAGCCATAGCGGGATGCACGGCAATGAGCAGTTCTTC. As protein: CASSHSGMHGNEQFF.